Shown below are 3 T cell receptor beta chains from a single sample sequenced in a study of T-cell reconstitution after alpha-beta-depleted transplantation in children. Preparation of the TCRbeta library used unique molecular identifiers. In TCRdb, the PCR reads were re-called with MiXCR into one record per CDR3 protein. The data contain 670,000 or so distinct CDR3 sequences, over 10% of them singletons. The sample was PBMCs, taken before TCRalphabeta/CD19-depleted stem cell transplant. The source of these receptors is a girl aged 2-9 years with congenital amegakaryocytic thrombocytopenia, due to receive a stem cell transplant.

Ten or more counts support this clonotype. This rearrangement joins TRBV7-6 to TRBJ2-1, with 7 positions matching TRBD2. V shed 5 bases and J 2 bases; nucleotides not matched to a gene: 12. From germline, CDR1 is SGHVS and CDR2 FNYEAQ. The CDR3 length is 17 residues. DNA for the CDR3: TGTGCCAGCAGCCCCGGAGCGGGGCAGAACCCCTACAATGAGCAGTTCTTC. This translates into CASSPGAGQNPYNEQFF.

In its sample, this clonotype was seen a few times. V is TRBV5-5 and J is TRBJ2-7, with 7 bases fitting TRBD1. The CDR3 is 15 amino acids. Unmatched junction bases numbered 10, after V lost 4 bases and J lost 3 bases. Germline V CDR1 and CDR2: SGHKS, YYEKEE (reference sequence). The CDR3 loop reads CASSASGTAVYEQYF. As DNA, the CDR3 is TGTGCCAGCAGCGCGTCCGGGACAGCGGTCTACGAGCAGTACTTC.

Comment on this clonotype: A much larger clone differs from this one at a single base, so this may be a read error. The conserved closing phenylalanine or tryptophan is absent in this CDR3, likely reflecting a read error. This chain links TRBV5-1 with TRBJ1-1, with D unclear. This CDR3 has 15 amino acids. CDR1 is SGHRS, CDR2 YFSETQ, per germline. V lost 4 bases to trimming and J lost 1 base, with 14 bases between them. CDR3 loop: CASSRTTNPNTEAFC. For the CDR3, the DNA is TGCGCCAGCAGCCGGACCACTAACCCGAACACTGAAGCTTTCTGT.